One and the same sample provided the 24 T cell receptor beta chains below, sequenced in a study of OX40 agonist ivuxolimab in advanced cancers. This table comes from immunoSEQ multiplex PCR, and its TCRdb copy is limited to in-frame clones, with some not included. The table records tens of thousands of clones, approximately 90% of them present only once. This specimen was CD4+ or CD8+ T cells sorted from blood, taken in a trial of the OX40 agonist ivuxolimab. These receptors all stem from an adult with an advanced solid tumor such as melanoma, head and neck, liver or kidney cancer.

The V call is TRBV4-1, the J call TRBJ2-7; 7 bases are a match to TRBD1. The CDR3 has 15 residues. Germline CDR1 and CDR2: MGHRA and YSYEKL. Unmatched junction bases numbered 5, after V lost 0 bases and J lost 3 bases. CDR3 sequence: CASSQDFQGVYEQYF. CDR3 nucleotide sequence: TGCGCCAGCAGCCAAGATTTTCAGGGGGTCTACGAGCAGTACTTC.

This chain uses TRBV28 with TRBJ1-5, with D unclear. From germline, CDR1 is MDHEN and CDR2 SYDVKM. V shed 7 bases and J shed 4 bases, with 11 bases lying between them. The CDR3 is 13 residues long. The CDR3 sequence: CASTNGNNQPQHF. DNA of the CDR3: TGTGCCAGCACCAACGGGAATAATCAGCCCCAGCATTTT.

V gene TRBV7-3 combines with J gene TRBJ2-1, with D possibly TRBD2 on 6 matching bases. The CDR3 runs 15 residues. Per the germline V gene, CDR1 is SGHTA and CDR2 is FQGTGA. Between the trimmed V and J ends, which lost 1 base and 5 bases, there was a span of 12 bases. CDR3 in amino acids: CASSLRTEGHNEQFF. The DNA of the CDR3 is TGTGCCAGCAGCTTAAGAACGGAGGGCCACAATGAGCAGTTCTTC.

Points on this clone: Sequence at one end of the junction differs from germline and may be a read error. This sequence joins TRBV28 and TRBJ2-5, with a possible D match to TRBD1 (5 bases). In germline, CDR1 is MDHEN, CDR2 SYDVKM. The CDR3 sequence is 12 residues long. In DNA, the CDR3 is TGTGCCAGCAATCAGGGCCAAGGGACCCAGTACTTC. Its protein is CASNQGQGTQYF.

This clone was seen just once. V usage is TRBV4-1 and J usage is TRBJ2-5, with 13 bases aligning to TRBD2. Per the germline V gene, CDR1 is MGHRA and CDR2 is YSYEKL. The trim removed 4 bases at V and 4 bases at J, leaving 6 bases unmatched. The CDR3 extends over 16 amino acids. CDR3 bases: TGCGCCAGCAGCCTCCGGACTAGCGGGAGTGGAGAGACCCAGTACTTC. Translation: CASSLRTSGSGETQYF.

V gene TRBV30 combines with J gene TRBJ2-1; the D gene is possibly TRBD2 (6 bases). CDR3 length: 15 residues. V was trimmed by 3 bases and J by 5 bases, leaving 17 bases between them. Germline-derived CDR1 and CDR2 are GTSNPN and SVGIG (reference sequence). CDR3 sequence (DNA): TGTGCCTGGAGATCTTGGAGGGAGGATCACAATGAGCAGTTCTTC. Amino acid sequence: CAWRSWREDHNEQFF.

The chain links TRBV5-4 to TRBJ2-7; 8 nucleotides agree with TRBD1. The germline gives CDR1 SGHNT, CDR2 YYREEE (reference sequence). CDR3 length: 15 residues. The trim removed 4 bases at V and 0 bases at J, leaving 6 bases unmatched. CDR3 in DNA: TGTGCCAGCAGCCGGGGACAGGTGGGCTCCTACGAGCAGTACTTC. This gives the protein CASSRGQVGSYEQYF. Based on the CDR3 plus reference TRBV5-4 and TRBJ2-7, the full variable domain is ETGVTQSPTHLIKTRGQQVTLRCSSQSGHNTVSWYQQALGQGPQFIFQYYREEENGRGNFPPRFSGLQFPNYSSELNVNALELDDSALYLCASSRGQVGSYEQYFGPGTRLTVT.

The chain employs TRBV28 and TRBJ2-1; no definite D call. V lost 6 bases to trimming and J lost 10 bases, with 16 bases between them. The CDR3 spans 13 residues. Per germline, CDR1 MDHEN and CDR2 SYDVKM. The CDR3 sequence: CASSPMGIREQFF. CDR3 in DNA: TGTGCCAGCAGCCCTATGGGAATTCGGGAGCAGTTCTTC.

CDR3 in DNA: TGTGCCAGCAGCTTTGACACCTTGAACACTGAAGCTTTCTTT. This sequence encodes CASSFDTLNTEAFF. The J gene is TRBJ1-1, the V gene TRBV9; D uncertain. The CDR3 loop spans 14 amino acids. Germline V CDR1 and CDR2: SGDLS, YYNGEE. Deletions cut 4 bases from V and 0 bases from J, with 10 bases between.

J is TRBJ1-2 and V is TRBV5-6; weak D call: TRBD1 (5 bases). Trimming took off 2 bases at V and 4 bases at J, with 12 bases between the two ends. The CDR3 spans 14 residues. Germline V CDR1 and CDR2: SGHDT, YYEEEE. This CDR3 is CASSLGGAGYGYTF. In DNA, the CDR3 is TGTGCCAGCAGCTTAGGCGGGGCGGGCTATGGCTACACCTTC.

The rearrangement joins TRBV6-1 to TRBJ2-1; D not resolved. The CDR3 length is 17 residues. From germline, CDR1 is MNHNS and CDR2 SASEGT. V lost 2 bases to trimming and J lost 0 bases, with 14 bases between them. CDR3 nucleotide sequence: TGTGCCAGCAGTGAAAGAAGGGCGGTTAGCTCCTACAATGAGCAGTTCTTC. Its protein is CASSERRAVSSYNEQFF.

J is TRBJ1-2 and V is TRBV19; weak D call: TRBD1 (5 bases). Trimming removed 10 bases at V and 2 bases at J, with 8 bases between. The CDR3 consists of 11 residues. The V gene's germline CDR1 is LNHDA and CDR2 SQIVND (reference sequence). This CDR3 is CAIRDNYGYTF. CDR3 sequence (DNA): TGTGCCATCCGGGACAACTATGGCTACACCTTC.

The chain recombines TRBV27 with TRBJ1-2, with 8 bases identical to TRBD1. The CDR3 contains 13 residues. With 6 bases clipped from V and 5 bases from J, the junction kept 5 bases outside the gene matches. In germline, CDR1 is MNHEY, CDR2 SMNVEV (reference sequence). The CDR3 DNA reads TGTGCCAGCAGCCTTACAGGGGGTTATGGCTACACCTTC. Its protein is CASSLTGGYGYTF.

The genes are TRBV9 and TRBJ2-3; 8 bases agree with TRBD1. The V gene's germline CDR1 is SGDLS and CDR2 YYNGEE. The CDR3 is 16 residues long. Trimming cost V 3 bases and J 3 bases; bases outside gene matches: 9. The CDR3: CASSANPRGLTDTQYF. The CDR3 DNA is TGTGCCAGCAGCGCGAACCCCAGGGGGCTTACAGATACGCAGTATTTT.

This sequence joins TRBV10-3 and TRBJ2-7; D is undetermined. The V end was cut by 3 bases, the J end by 0 bases, with 6 bases between. Germline CDR1 reads ENHRY; CDR2 reads SYGVKD. The CDR3 loop spans 13 amino acids. For the CDR3, the DNA is TGTGCCATCAGTGAAACTTCCTCCTACGAGCAGTACTTC. Its protein product is CAISETSSYEQYF.

The count of this clone is one. The V gene is TRBV6-5, the J gene TRBJ2-7, with 9 bases identical to TRBD1. This CDR3 is 14 amino acids long. The germline V gene encodes CDR1 MNHEY and CDR2 SVGAGI. V lost 5 bases, J lost 4 bases, and 6 bases stayed unmatched. The CDR3 protein is CASSRRQGGYEQYF. In nucleotides, the CDR3 is TGTGCCAGCAGTCGCCGACAGGGGGGATACGAGCAGTACTTC.

This sequence joins TRBV11-2 and TRBJ1-2; possible D gene TRBD1, 6 bases. Trimming left V 5 bases short and J 8 bases short, with 24 bases between. CDR1 is SGHAT and CDR2 is FQNNGV in the germline V gene. The CDR3 consists of 16 residues. The CDR3 coding sequence is TGTGCCAGCAGCCCTGATTCCCCCCGGGGGGCTGGCGGCTACACCTTC. This translates into CASSPDSPRGAGGYTF.

The rearrangement links TRBV7-9 to TRBJ2-7; D unclear. Trimming left V 4 bases short and J 8 bases short, with 18 bases between. The V gene's germline CDR1 is SEHNR and CDR2 FQNEAQ (reference sequence). This CDR3 spans 14 amino acids. CDR3 sequence reads: CASSSRTSFWKQYF. The DNA of the CDR3 is TGTGCCAGCAGCTCACGGACCTCTTTCTGGAAGCAGTACTTC.

This chain uses TRBV6-1 with TRBJ2-7; 7 nucleotides agree with TRBD1. The V and J ends lost 6 bases and 3 bases, in that order; junction bases with no gene match: 5. This CDR3 spans 13 amino acids. Germline V lookup: CDR1 MNHNS, CDR2 SASEGT. For the CDR3, the DNA is TGTGCCAGCAGGCTTTCAGGGGGCTACGAGCAGTACTTC. As protein: CASRLSGGYEQYF.

The gene calls are TRBV18 and TRBJ1-3; D remains ambiguous. This CDR3 spans 15 amino acids. The V end was cut by 0 bases, the J end by 0 bases, with 6 bases between. Germline CDR1 reads KGHSH; CDR2 reads LQKENI. This chain's CDR3 is CASSPPRFSGNTIYF. CDR3 sequence (DNA): TGTGCCAGCTCACCACCGCGGTTCTCTGGAAACACCATATATTTT.

The chain joins TRBV5-1 to TRBJ2-3; no definite D call. V dropped 2 bases and J dropped 4 bases, with 11 bases sitting between them. Germline values: CDR1 SGHRS, CDR2 YFSETQ. CDR3 length: 14 residues. The DNA of the CDR3 is TGCGCCAGCAGCTTAACTACTCTGGCAGATACGCAGTATTTT. Translating gives CASSLTTLADTQYF.

The chain recombines TRBV10-3 with TRBJ2-5, with D perhaps TRBD1 (5 bases). Germline V gene data show CDR1 as ENHRY and CDR2 as SYGVKD. The CDR3 totals 15 residues. Trimming pared 8 bases from V and 5 bases from J, leaving 21 bases between. CDR3 sequence: CAIGAPTTGRETQYF. The CDR3, as DNA: TGTGCCATCGGGGCTCCGACGACCGGTAGGGAGACCCAGTACTTC.

V usage is TRBV28 and J usage is TRBJ2-2; perhaps TRBD2 as D (5 bases). Trimming shortened V by 6 bases and J by 1 base, and 12 bases separated the two germline ends. CDR1 is MDHEN and CDR2 is SYDVKM in the germline V gene. CDR3 length equals 15 residues. The CDR3 nucleotides read TGTGCCAGCAGAAAGACTGGACTGAACACCGGGGAGCTGTTTTTT. Protein product: CASRKTGLNTGELFF.

The chain combines TRBV14 with TRBJ2-7, with D uncertain. The germline V gene has CDR1 SGHDN and CDR2 FVKESK. This CDR3 has 12 residues. V gave up 5 bases and J gave up 3 bases, with 8 bases separating them. The CDR3, as DNA: TGTGCCAGCAGCTCGCTTATCTACGAGCAGTACTTC. Protein: CASSSLIYEQYF.